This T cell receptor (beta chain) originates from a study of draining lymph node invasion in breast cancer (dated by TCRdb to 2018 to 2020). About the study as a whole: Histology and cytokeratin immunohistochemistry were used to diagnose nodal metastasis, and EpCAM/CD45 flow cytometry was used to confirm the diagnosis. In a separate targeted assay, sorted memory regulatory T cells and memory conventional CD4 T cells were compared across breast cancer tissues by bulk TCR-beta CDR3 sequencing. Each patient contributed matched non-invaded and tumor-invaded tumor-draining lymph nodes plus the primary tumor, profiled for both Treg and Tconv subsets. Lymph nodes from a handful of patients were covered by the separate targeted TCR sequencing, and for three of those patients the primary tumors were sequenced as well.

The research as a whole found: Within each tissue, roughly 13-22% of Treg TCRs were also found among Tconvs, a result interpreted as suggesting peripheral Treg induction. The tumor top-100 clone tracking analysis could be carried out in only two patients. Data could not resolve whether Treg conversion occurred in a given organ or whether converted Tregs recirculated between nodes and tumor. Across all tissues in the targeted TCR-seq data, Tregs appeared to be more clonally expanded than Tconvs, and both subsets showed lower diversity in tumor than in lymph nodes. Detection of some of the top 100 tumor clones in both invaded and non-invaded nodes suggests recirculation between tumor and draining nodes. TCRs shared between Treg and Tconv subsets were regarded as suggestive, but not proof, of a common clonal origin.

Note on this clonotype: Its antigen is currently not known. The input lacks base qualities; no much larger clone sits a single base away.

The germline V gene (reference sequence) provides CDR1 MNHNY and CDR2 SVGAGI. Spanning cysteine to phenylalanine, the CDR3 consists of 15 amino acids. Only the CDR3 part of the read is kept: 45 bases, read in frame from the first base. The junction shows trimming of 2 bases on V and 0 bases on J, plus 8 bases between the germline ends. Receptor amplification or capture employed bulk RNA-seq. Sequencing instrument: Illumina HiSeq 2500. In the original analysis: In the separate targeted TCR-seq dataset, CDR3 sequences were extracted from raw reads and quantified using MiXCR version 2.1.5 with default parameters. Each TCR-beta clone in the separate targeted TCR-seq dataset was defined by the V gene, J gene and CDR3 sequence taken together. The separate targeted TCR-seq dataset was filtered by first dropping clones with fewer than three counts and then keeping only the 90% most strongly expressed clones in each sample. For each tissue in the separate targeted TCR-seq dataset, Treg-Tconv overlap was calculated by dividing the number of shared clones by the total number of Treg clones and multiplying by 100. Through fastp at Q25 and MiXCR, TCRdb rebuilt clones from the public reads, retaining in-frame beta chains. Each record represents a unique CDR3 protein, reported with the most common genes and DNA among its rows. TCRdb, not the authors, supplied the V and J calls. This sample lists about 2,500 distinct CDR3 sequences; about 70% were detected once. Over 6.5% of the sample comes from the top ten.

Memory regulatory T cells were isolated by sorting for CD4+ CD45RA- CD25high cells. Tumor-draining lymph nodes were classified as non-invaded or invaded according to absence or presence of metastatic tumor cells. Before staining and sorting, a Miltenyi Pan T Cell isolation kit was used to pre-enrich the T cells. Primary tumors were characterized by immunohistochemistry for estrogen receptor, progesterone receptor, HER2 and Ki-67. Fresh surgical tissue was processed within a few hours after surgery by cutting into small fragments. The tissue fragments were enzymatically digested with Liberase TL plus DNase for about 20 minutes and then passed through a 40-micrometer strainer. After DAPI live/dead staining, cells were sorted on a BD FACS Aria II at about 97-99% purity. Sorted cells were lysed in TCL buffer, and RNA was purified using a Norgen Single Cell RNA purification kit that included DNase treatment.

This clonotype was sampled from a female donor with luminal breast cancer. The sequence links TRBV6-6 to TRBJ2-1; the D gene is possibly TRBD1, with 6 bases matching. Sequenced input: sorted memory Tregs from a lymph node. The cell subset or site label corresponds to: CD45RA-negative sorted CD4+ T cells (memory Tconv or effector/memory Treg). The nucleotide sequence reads TGTGCCAGCAGTTACGGGGGCAGCTCCTACAATGAGCAGTTCTTC. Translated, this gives CASSYGGSSYNEQFF.